A selection of T cell receptor beta chains follows, all from one sample in a study of T cells in Graves' hyperthyroidism and ophthalmopathy. MiXCR, applied by TCRdb to the multiplex PCR reads, yields one record per CDR3 protein. This table has approximately 250,000 distinct CDR3 sequences, more than 20% appearing once. Sequencing input: blood. Receptor source: a woman in her 40s with Graves' ophthalmopathy. Both conserved end residues are part of each CDR3.

V gene	J gene	CDR3 protein
TRBV7-2	TRBJ2-4	CASSPREGREGGNIQYF
TRBV9	TRBJ1-2	CASSARAGDYGYTF
TRBV7-2	TRBJ1-1	CASSPEGLTGAFF
TRBV20-1	TRBJ1-5	CSARDLGGWSNQPQHF
TRBV7-3	TRBJ2-2	CASSLGTRNTGELFF
TRBV28	TRBJ2-3	CASSLSATSTDTQYF
TRBV6-5	TRBJ2-7	CASSYGEGQYF
TRBV6-1	TRBJ1-5	CASRSGQGRQPQHF
TRBV12-3/TRBV12-4	TRBJ1-1	CASTPSGPNTEAFF
TRBV6-1	TRBJ2-7	CAAGGGWNEQYF
TRBV6-2/TRBV6-3	TRBJ2-5	CASSYSWSSGLQETQYF
TRBV2	TRBJ2-5	CASSEIELAGTSTETQYF
TRBV28	TRBJ2-7	CASSLGPDRVSYEQYF
TRBV29-1	TRBJ2-2	CSVVSQDGLAGGELFF
TRBV7-8	TRBJ2-6	CASSLDPSRANVLTF
TRBV28	TRBJ1-2	CASSLRVTGDGYTF
TRBV30	TRBJ2-2	CAWSVRRTNTGELFF
TRBV4-2	TRBJ1-1	CASSQDPGGSIEAFF
TRBV5-6	TRBJ2-5	CASSVSGGEETQYF
TRBV10-3	TRBJ2-7	CAIGIAGGPYEQYF
TRBV9	TRBJ1-3	CASTPTGPGNTIYF
TRBV28	TRBJ2-7	CASSSGQGGQYF
TRBV20-1	TRBJ2-7	CSTGLGITFDEQYF
TRBV20-1	TRBJ2-7	CSVRGGGYEQYF
TRBV28	TRBJ2-4	CASSSNGRRNIQYF
TRBV28	TRBJ1-3	CASESSGNTIYF
TRBV28	TRBJ1-2	CATKQLWAWTF
TRBV30	TRBJ1-2	CAWSVQAYYGYTF
TRBV28	TRBJ2-7	CASSPPPDRAREQYF
TRBV11-2	TRBJ1-6	CASSLDPAVGSPLHF
TRBV20-1	TRBJ2-5	CSARGLAGDLETQYF
TRBV28	TRBJ2-7	CASSLPDFSYEQYF
TRBV28	TRBJ1-2	CASSLGTETYGYTF
TRBV6-1	TRBJ1-5	CASSERGGTQPQHF
TRBV3-1	TRBJ2-7	CASSQDSGLSYEQYF
TRBV7-8	TRBJ2-4	CASSYTSGSGNIQYF